This entry describes one TCR beta chain. This record comes from a study of shared clonotypes between healthy human individuals. Sequencing used immunoSEQ multiplex PCR; TCRdb keeps in-frame clones, though not all of them. Among under 600,000 clones listed, 97% were seen once. V was clipped by 6 bases and J by 8 bases; unmatched bases: 11. CDR1 SGHKS and CDR2 YYEKEE come from the germline V gene (reference sequence). The CDR3 runs 15 residues. Specimen: naive CD4+ T cells sorted from blood. Subset given: CD45RA+ positively selected. The chain uses TRBV5-5 and TRBJ1-4, with 9 bases lining up with TRBD1. This TCR was sampled from a woman aged 25 to 39 in good health. In DNA, the CDR3 is TGTGCCAGCATGCCCACCGGGACAGGGAAAGAAAAACTGTTTTTT. Its protein is CASMPTGTGKEKLFF.